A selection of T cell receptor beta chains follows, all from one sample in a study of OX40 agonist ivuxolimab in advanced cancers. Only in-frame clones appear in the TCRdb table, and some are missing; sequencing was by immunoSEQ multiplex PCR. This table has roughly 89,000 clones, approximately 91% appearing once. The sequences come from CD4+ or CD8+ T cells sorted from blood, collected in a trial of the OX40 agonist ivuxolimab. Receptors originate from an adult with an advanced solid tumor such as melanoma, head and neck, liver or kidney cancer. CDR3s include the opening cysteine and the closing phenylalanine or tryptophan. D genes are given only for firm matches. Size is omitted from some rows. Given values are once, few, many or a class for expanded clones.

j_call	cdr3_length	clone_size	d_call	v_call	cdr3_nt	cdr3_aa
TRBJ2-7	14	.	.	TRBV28	TGTGCCAGCAGTTTAAAGGTTAGCTCCTACGAGCAGTACTTC	CASSLKVSSYEQYF
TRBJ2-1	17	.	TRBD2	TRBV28	TGTGCCAGCAGTTCACGCCCTTCTAGCGGGAGGTACAATGAGCAGTTCTTC	CASSSRPSSGRYNEQFF
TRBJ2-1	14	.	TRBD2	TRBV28	TGTGCCAGCAGTGGTAGCGGGAGTGGTAATGAGCAGTTCTTC	CASSGSGSGNEQFF
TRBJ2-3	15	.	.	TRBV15	TGTGCCACCAGCAGAGCGAAGCAGGGCACAGATACGCAGTATTTT	CATSRAKQGTDTQYF
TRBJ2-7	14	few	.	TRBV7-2	TGTGCCAGCAGCGGGGAGCGGATCTCCTACGAGCAGTACTTC	CASSGERISYEQYF
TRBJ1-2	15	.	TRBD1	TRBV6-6	TGTGCCAGCAGTTACCGAGACAGGGGTTGGTATGGCTACACCTTC	CASSYRDRGWYGYTF
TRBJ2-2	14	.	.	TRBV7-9	TGTGCCAGCAGCCCCTCGACAGTAGGTGGGGAGCTGTTTTTT	CASSPSTVGGELFF
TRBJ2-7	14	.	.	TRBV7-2	TGTGCCAGCAGCGACGCTAGCGCCTCCTACGAGCAGTACTTC	CASSDASASYEQYF
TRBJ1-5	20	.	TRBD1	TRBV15	TGTGCCACCAGCAGAGTTGGGTATCGGGACAGGGGAATTTCTAGTCAGCCCCAGCATTTT	CATSRVGYRDRGISSQPQHF
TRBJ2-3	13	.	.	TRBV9	TGTGCCAGCAGCGTGGCCCCCACAGATACGCAGTATTTT	CASSVAPTDTQYF
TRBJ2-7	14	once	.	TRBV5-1	TGCGCCAGCAGTCCCGACTACCCGATCAACGAGCAGTACTTC	CASSPDYPINEQYF
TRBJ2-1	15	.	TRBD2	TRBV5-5	TGTGCCAGCACTAGTCGGACTAGCGGTAACAATGAGCAGTTCTTC	CASTSRTSGNNEQFF
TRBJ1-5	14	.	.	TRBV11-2	TGTGCCAGCAGCCTAGAAAGCCGCAATCAGCCCCAGCATTTT	CASSLESRNQPQHF
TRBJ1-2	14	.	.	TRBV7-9	TGTGCCAGCAGCTTAGCTTCGGGCAGAGAGGGCTACACCTTC	CASSLASGREGYTF
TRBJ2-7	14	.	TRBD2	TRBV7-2	TGTGCCAGCACCTCGGGACTAGAACGGGACGAGCAGTACTTC	CASTSGLERDEQYF
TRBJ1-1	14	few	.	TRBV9	TGTGCCAGCAGCGTAGATGAATCGTACACTGAAGCTTTCTTT	CASSVDESYTEAFF
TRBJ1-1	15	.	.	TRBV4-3	TGCGCCAGCAGCCAAAGACATGACCCAAACACTGAAGCTTTCTTT	CASSQRHDPNTEAFF
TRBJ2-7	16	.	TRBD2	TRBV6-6	TGTGCCAGCAGTTACACCGGACTAGCGGGAGGCAGCGAGCAGTACTTC	CASSYTGLAGGSEQYF
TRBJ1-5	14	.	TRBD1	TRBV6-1	TGTGCCAGCATGAGGGACAGGGTTAACCAGCCCCAGCATTTT	CASMRDRVNQPQHF
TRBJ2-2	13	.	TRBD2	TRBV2	TGTGCCAGCAGGCGGGAGTCGGCCGGGGAGCTGTTTTTT	CASRRESAGELFF
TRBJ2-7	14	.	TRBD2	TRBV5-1	TGCGCCAGCAGCGGACTAGCGGGAGGGCGGGAGCAGTACTTC	CASSGLAGGREQYF
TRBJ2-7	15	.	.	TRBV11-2	TGTGCCAGCAGCTTAGATTTTTTGGGGAGGAACGAGCAGTACTTC	CASSLDFLGRNEQYF
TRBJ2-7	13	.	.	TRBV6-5	TGTGCCAGCAGACACCGGGACTCCTACGAGCAGTACTTC	CASRHRDSYEQYF